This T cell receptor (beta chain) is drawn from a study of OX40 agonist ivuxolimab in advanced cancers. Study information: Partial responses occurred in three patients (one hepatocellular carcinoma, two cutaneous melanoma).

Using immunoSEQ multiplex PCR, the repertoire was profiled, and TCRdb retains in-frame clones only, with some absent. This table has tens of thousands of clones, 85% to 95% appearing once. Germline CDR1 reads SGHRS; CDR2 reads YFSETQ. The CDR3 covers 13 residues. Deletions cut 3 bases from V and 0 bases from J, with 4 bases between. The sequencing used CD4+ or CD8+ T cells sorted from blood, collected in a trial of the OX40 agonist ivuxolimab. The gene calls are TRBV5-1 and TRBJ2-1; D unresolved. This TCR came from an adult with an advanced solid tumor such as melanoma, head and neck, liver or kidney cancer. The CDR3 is CASSSSSYNEQFF. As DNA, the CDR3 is TGCGCCAGCAGCTCGAGCTCCTACAATGAGCAGTTCTTC.